A single sample is the source of the 26 T cell receptor beta chains below, sequenced in a study of beta chain features in type 1 diabetes (dated by TCRdb to the late 2010s). The receptor library was made with the immunoSEQ multiplex PCR assay. All of the isolated RNA was reverse transcribed with the High Capacity cDNA Reverse Transcription Kit, so expressed TCRB transcripts were sequenced. TCRdb took this table from immuneACCESS and kept in-frame rearrangements with V and J called. Such tables lack part of the clones; where checked against another copy, unresolved V genes explain under half of the gap, and the rest is unexplained. The sample profile shows more than 150,000 clones; less than 15% of them were found once. The ten largest account for about 0.58% of the sample. Sequenced input: central memory CD4+ T cells from blood. The receptors were sampled from a woman between 18 and 29 years old in good health.

J is TRBJ2-7 and V is TRBV11-2, with D possibly TRBD1 on 6 matching bases. The V end was cut by 5 bases, the J end by 7 bases, with 21 bases between. Germline V gives CDR1 SGHAT, CDR2 FQNNGV. The length of the CDR3 is 15 residues. The CDR3 is CASSPTRGPSGEQYF. CDR3 DNA: TGTGCCAGCAGCCCCACCAGGGGTCCCTCGGGGGAGCAGTACTTC.

The sample holds a few counts of this clone. This sample includes further DNA sequences coding for the same CDR3. This chain links TRBV18 with TRBJ1-1; 7 bases align to TRBD1. The germline V gene has CDR1 KGHSH and CDR2 LQKENI. Germline trimming cut 3 bases from V and 4 bases from J; bases unmatched to any gene: 5. The CDR3 totals 14 residues. The CDR3 DNA is TGTGCCAGCTCACCCAGACAGGGTTCCACTGAAGCTTTCTTT. Translating gives CASSPRQGSTEAFF.

The chain recombines TRBV28 with TRBJ2-7; TRBD2 is a possible D gene (6 bases). V lost 8 bases and J lost 5, with 19 bases in between. Germline CDR1 MDHEN, CDR2 SYDVKM. There are 14 residues in the CDR3. This chain's CDR3 is CASHGTRRGDEQYF. CDR3 DNA: TGTGCCAGCCACGGGACTCGCCGGGGTGACGAGCAGTACTTC. The full variable domain, with the rest looked up from reference TRBV28 and TRBJ2-7, is DVKVTQSSRYLVKRTGEKVFLECVQDMDHENMFWYRQDPGLGLRLIYFSYDVKMKEKGDIPEGYSVSREKKERFSLILESASTNQTSMYLCASHGTRRGDEQYFGPGTRLTVT.

This clone was seen only once. This chain joins TRBV27 and TRBJ1-1, with a tentative D call TRBD1 (5 bases). The V end lost 6 bases, the J end lost 10 bases, and 12 bases lay between the germline ends. The CDR3 extends over 11 amino acids. Per the germline V gene, CDR1 is MNHEY and CDR2 is SMNVEV (reference sequence). CDR3 sequence: CASSVAGLAFF. CDR3 nucleotides: TGTGCCAGCAGCGTCGCAGGGCTAGCTTTCTTT.

This chain connects TRBV4-1 to TRBJ2-1, with TRBD2 matching over 7 bases. The V gene end was trimmed by 4 bases and the J gene end by 9 bases; junction bases not matched to a gene: 18. The CDR3 has 17 amino acids. Germline V gene lookup returns CDR1 MGHRA and CDR2 YSYEKL. DNA of the CDR3: TGCGCCAGCAGCCCCCACCGAGGGTCTGGGCTAGCGGTTGAGCAGTTCTTC. It encodes CASSPHRGSGLAVEQFF.

This clone was counted between two and nine times. The chain carries TRBV18 and TRBJ1-1; 8 positions match TRBD1. The junction had 6 bases not matched to a gene; V was cut back by 3 bases and J by 3 bases. Per the germline V gene, CDR1 is KGHSH and CDR2 is LQKENI. The CDR3 contains 15 residues. The DNA for the CDR3 is TGTGCCAGCTCACCTTTACAGGGGGGGGACACTGAAGCTTTCTTT. It is translated as CASSPLQGGDTEAFF.

This chain links TRBV30 with TRBJ2-3; TRBD1 might be the D (6 bases). This CDR3 has 11 residues. V lost 8 bases and J 1 base, leaving 7 bases between the germline ends. From germline, CDR1 is GTSNPN and CDR2 SVGIG (reference sequence). As DNA, the CDR3 is TGTGCCGGGGGCGGCACAGATACGCAGTATTTT. Its translation: CAGGGTDTQYF. Variable domain in full (rest from reference TRBV30 and TRBJ2-3): SQTIHQWPATLVQPVGSPLSLECTVEGTSNPNLYWYRQAAGRGLQLLFYSVGIGQISSEVPQNLSASRPQDRQFILSSKKLLLSDSGFYLCAGGGTDTQYFGPGTRLTVL.

The J gene is TRBJ2-7, the V gene TRBV9; 7 nucleotides agree with TRBD2. Germline assignment: CDR1 SGDLS and CDR2 YYNGEE. V gave up 0 bases and J gave up 5 bases; unmatched junction bases: 2. The CDR3 is made up of 13 amino acids. CDR3 sequence: CASSVESGDEQYF. CDR3 DNA: TGTGCCAGCAGCGTAGAGAGCGGGGACGAGCAGTACTTC.

This clone was detected only a few times. CDR3 amino acids: CASSYRGIANTGELFF. Here the CDR3 DNA reads TGTGCCAGCAGTTACAGAGGCATCGCGAACACCGGGGAGCTGTTTTTT. J is TRBJ2-2 and V is TRBV6-5; D gene unclear. Germline V gene data show CDR1 as MNHEY and CDR2 as SVGAGI. The CDR3 covers 16 residues. With 2 bases removed from V and 0 bases from J, the gap between germline ends came to 10 bases.

The rearrangement uses TRBV4-2 and TRBJ1-2, with 7 bases aligning to TRBD1. The length of the CDR3 is 18 residues. The junction had 22 bases not matched to a gene; V was cut back by 4 bases and J by 8 bases. Germline lookup yields CDR1 LGHNA and CDR2 YNFKEQ. CDR3: CASSPYLNVRGQARGYTF. DNA of the CDR3: TGTGCCAGCAGCCCCTACCTTAATGTCCGAGGACAGGCAAGGGGCTACACCTTC.

The rearrangement uses TRBV11-2 and TRBJ2-7; 9 nucleotides match TRBD1. With V trimmed by 5 bases and J by 6 bases, 5 bases remained unmatched. The germline V gene encodes CDR1 SGHAT and CDR2 FQNNGV. The CDR3 is made up of 13 amino acids. CDR3 sequence reads: CASSADRGGEQYF. Written as DNA, the CDR3 is TGTGCCAGCAGCGCCGACAGGGGGGGCGAGCAGTACTTC.

This clone was picked up a small number of times. J is TRBJ2-7 and V is TRBV7-9; tentatively, D is TRBD2 (6 bases). V was trimmed by 1 base and J by 4 bases, leaving 11 bases between them. The CDR3 loop spans 14 amino acids. Germline values: CDR1 SEHNR, CDR2 FQNEAQ (reference sequence). This chain's CDR3 is CASSLELAAYEQYF. The CDR3 DNA sequence: TGTGCCAGCAGCTTAGAACTAGCCGCATACGAGCAGTACTTC.

A few counts support this clone. The rearrangement links TRBV7-4 to TRBJ2-5, with a possible D match to TRBD2 (6 bases). The CDR3 is 15 residues long. Trimming removed 4 bases from V and 1 base from J, with 13 bases in between. Germline CDR1 and CDR2: SGHVT and SQSDAQ. CDR3 sequence: CASSYRWEVQETQYF. The DNA for the CDR3 is TGTGCCAGCAGCTACCGGTGGGAGGTCCAAGAGACCCAGTACTTC. Filled out from reference TRBV7-4 and TRBJ2-5, the complete variable domain reads GAGVSQSPRYKVAKRGRDVALRCDSISGHVTLYWYRQTLGQGSEVLTYSQSDAQRDKSGRPSGRFSAERPERSVSTLKIQRTEQGDSAVYLCASSYRWEVQETQYFGPGTRLLVL.

This clone occurred a few times. V and J are TRBV18 and TRBJ2-7, with D perhaps TRBD1 (5 bases). The V end was cut by 4 bases, the J end by 0 bases, with 19 bases between. CDR1 is KGHSH, CDR2 LQKENI, per germline. The CDR3 is 17 residues long. CDR3 residues: CASSLSPLQGASYEQYF. CDR3 nucleotides: TGTGCCAGCTCACTGAGTCCCCTGCAGGGTGCCTCCTACGAGCAGTACTTC.

Only a few counts were recorded for this clone. The chain carries TRBV30 and TRBJ2-7; D is possibly TRBD1 (6 bases). Per germline, CDR1 GTSNPN and CDR2 SVGIG (reference sequence). This CDR3 has 14 amino acids. Trimming left V 2 bases short and J 3 bases short, with 14 bases between. CDR3: CAWSKQGVFYEQYF. CDR3 sequence (DNA): TGTGCCTGGAGTAAACAGGGAGTCTTCTACGAGCAGTACTTC. Full variable domain (outside the CDR3, taken from reference TRBV30 and TRBJ2-7): SQTIHQWPATLVQPVGSPLSLECTVEGTSNPNLYWYRQAAGRGLQLLFYSVGIGQISSEVPQNLSASRPQDRQFILSSKKLLLSDSGFYLCAWSKQGVFYEQYFGPGTRLTVT.

J is TRBJ1-1 and V is TRBV30; TRBD1 aligns across 8 bases. Germline trimming cut 4 bases from V and 4 bases from J; bases unmatched to any gene: 8. The CDR3 has 14 amino acids. Germline CDR1 is GTSNPN and CDR2 is SVGIG (reference sequence). Here the CDR3 reads CAWTRVDRGTEAFF. CDR3 sequence (DNA): TGTGCCTGGACCAGGGTTGACAGGGGCACTGAAGCTTTCTTT.

This clone was seen at least ten times. The chain joins TRBV6-1 to TRBJ2-6, with D hard to call. The germline V gene encodes CDR1 MNHNS and CDR2 SASEGT. Trimming shortened V by 3 bases and J by 0 bases, and 9 bases separated the two germline ends. This CDR3 has 16 residues. This CDR3 reads CASSEVGNSGANVLTF. CDR3 DNA sequence: TGTGCCAGCAGTGAGGTTGGCAACTCTGGGGCCAACGTCCTGACTTTC.

The rearrangement joins TRBV19 to TRBJ2-7; D may be TRBD1 (5 bases). V was clipped by 4 bases and J by 3 bases, with 10 bases between them. This CDR3 region has 13 residues. Germline-derived CDR1 and CDR2 are LNHDA and SQIVND (reference sequence). CDR3 DNA: TGTGCCAGTAGTAAGGGGAAATACTACGAGCAGTACTTC. Amino acids: CASSKGKYYEQYF.

This clone was picked up a small number of times. The CDR3 protein is CAARRDSRNTEAFF. In nucleotides, the CDR3 is TGTGCCGCGAGGAGGGACAGCCGGAACACTGAAGCTTTCTTT. The chain recombines TRBV6-6 with TRBJ1-1, with 7 bases aligning to TRBD1. J lost 1 base, V lost 11 bases, and 10 bases had no gene match. CDR3 length: 14 amino acids. CDR1 is MNHNY and CDR2 is SVGAGI in the germline V gene (reference sequence).

This clone has more than one count but fewer than ten. The chain uses TRBV7-2 and TRBJ1-2, with unresolved D. The CDR3 spans 12 residues. CDR1 SGHTA and CDR2 FQGNSA come from the germline V gene. V was trimmed by 5 bases and J by 5 bases, leaving 9 bases between them. The chain's CDR3 is CASSQPGYGYTF. CDR3 nucleotides: TGTGCCAGCAGCCAACCGGGTTATGGCTACACCTTC.

This clone was detected only a few times. This CDR3 is also generated by other DNA sequences in the sample. The chain employs TRBV15 and TRBJ2-5; a possible D gene is TRBD1 (6 bases). The length of the CDR3 is 14 residues. V lost 0 bases and J 4 bases, leaving 9 bases between the germline ends. Per germline, CDR1 LNHNV and CDR2 YYDKDF (reference sequence). DNA of the CDR3: TGTGCCACCAGCAGAGATCAGGGGCGAGAGACCCAGTACTTC. Its translation: CATSRDQGRETQYF.

The chain carries TRBV10-3 and TRBJ1-1; possible D gene TRBD1, 6 bases. Trimming cost V 8 bases and J 3 bases, with 13 bases left between them. The CDR3 has 13 amino acids. Germline V gene sequence: CDR1 ENHRY, CDR2 SYGVKD. This CDR3 is CAISRGIDTEAFF. The CDR3 coding sequence is TGTGCCATCTCAAGGGGGATAGACACTGAAGCTTTCTTT.

The genes are TRBV7-9 and TRBJ2-7, with 7 bases identical to TRBD2. The germline CDR1 and CDR2 sequences are SEHNR and FQNEAQ (reference sequence). V shed 2 bases and J 1 base; nucleotides not matched to a gene: 11. CDR3 length: 17 amino acids. CDR3: CASSLTAGARGSYEQYF. The CDR3 DNA is TGTGCCAGCAGCTTAACGGCGGGAGCACGAGGGTCCTACGAGCAGTACTTC.

There are a few counts of this clone. The CDR3: CASSVDRATYNEQFF. The CDR3 DNA sequence: TGTGCCAGCAGCGTAGACAGGGCTACCTACAATGAGCAGTTCTTC. J is TRBJ2-1 and V is TRBV9, with D maybe TRBD1 (6 bases). This CDR3 contains 15 residues. V was clipped by 0 bases and J by 2 bases, with 9 bases between them. From germline, CDR1 is SGDLS and CDR2 YYNGEE.

The J gene is TRBJ1-1, the V gene TRBV11-3, with D possibly TRBD1 on 6 matching bases. CDR1 SGHNT and CDR2 YENEEA come from the germline V gene. The CDR3 is made up of 14 amino acids. The V and J ends lost 3 bases and 0 bases respectively, with 8 bases between them. Written as DNA, the CDR3 is TGTGCCAGCAGCTTTACAGGGATGAACACTGAAGCTTTCTTT. Translated: CASSFTGMNTEAFF.

V gene TRBV7-9 combines with J gene TRBJ2-7, with TRBD1 matching 12 bases. There are 15 residues in the CDR3. V was clipped by 5 bases and J by 3 bases; unmatched bases: 5. Germline CDR1 reads SEHNR; CDR2 reads FQNEAQ (reference sequence). The CDR3 loop is CASSLGTGGVYEQYF. The DNA of the CDR3 is TGTGCCAGCAGCCTCGGGACAGGGGGCGTCTACGAGCAGTACTTC.